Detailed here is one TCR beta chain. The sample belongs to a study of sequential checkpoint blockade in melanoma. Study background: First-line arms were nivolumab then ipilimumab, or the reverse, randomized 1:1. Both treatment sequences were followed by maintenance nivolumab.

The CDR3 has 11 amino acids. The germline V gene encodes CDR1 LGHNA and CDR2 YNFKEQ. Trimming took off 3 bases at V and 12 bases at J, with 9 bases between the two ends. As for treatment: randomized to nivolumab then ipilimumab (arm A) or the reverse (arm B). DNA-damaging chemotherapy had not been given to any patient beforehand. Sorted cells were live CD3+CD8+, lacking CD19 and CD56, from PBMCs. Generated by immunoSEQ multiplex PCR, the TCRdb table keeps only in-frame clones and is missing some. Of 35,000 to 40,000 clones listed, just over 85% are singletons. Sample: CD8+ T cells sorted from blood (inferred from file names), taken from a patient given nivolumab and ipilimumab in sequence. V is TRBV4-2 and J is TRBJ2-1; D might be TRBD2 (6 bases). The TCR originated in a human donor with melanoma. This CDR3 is CASSQLGRQFF. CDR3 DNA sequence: TGTGCCAGCAGCCAGCTCGGGAGGCAGTTCTTC.